The T cell receptor (beta chain) described here comes from a study of blood T cell repertoires in COVID-19. Study information: PBMCs, B-cell-depleted T cells, or T cells were the source of the cDNA or gDNA that made up the material.

The method was immunoSEQ multiplex PCR; TCRdb's version includes in-frame clones alone and lacks a portion of them. Of some 21,000 clones detected, less than 90% appear once; the ten largest clones hold roughly a sixth. The source of this sequence is a human donor with acute or convalescent COVID-19. The donor label of this sample is uncertain. What was sequenced was peripheral blood.

For the CDR3, the DNA is TGCGCCAGCAGCGTTAGCGGGTCGACTGGAGATACGCAGTATTTT. This encodes CASSVSGSTGDTQYF. The V gene is TRBV5-1, the J gene TRBJ2-3; 7 nucleotides line up with TRBD2. The V segment lost 4 bases and the J segment 5 bases; nucleotides outside the gene matches: 10. CDR3 length: 15 residues. Germline V gene data show CDR1 as SGHRS and CDR2 as YFSETQ.